Listed here is a single T cell receptor beta chain. Antigen: not known. Relapse after autologous stem cell transplantation occurred in every patient, and brentuximab vedotin exposure varied. The CDR3 spans 17 residues. V was pared by 4 bases and J by 1 base, with 11 bases of the junction left unmatched. CDR1 LNHDA and CDR2 SQIVND come from the germline V gene (reference sequence). Sequencing used immunoSEQ multiplex PCR; TCRdb keeps in-frame clones, though not all of them. Of about 100,000 clones in the sample, approximately 90% are singletons; the top ten hold more than 6.5%. This entry is derived from a study of PD-1 blockade in classical Hodgkin lymphoma. Across the study: Nivolumab was administered to patients intravenously at 3 mg/kg every 2 weeks.

Whole-study findings and limits: Reported baseline diversity: healthy donors highest, relapsed/refractory patients lowest. Whatever underlies the repertoire differences (possibly disease activity or prior therapy) remains undefined. TCR diversity in CD4+, not CD8+, cells rose significantly by C4D1.

This sample comprised peripheral blood mononuclear cells (PBMCs), obtained before the second cycle of nivolumab. This receptor was taken from a human donor with classical Hodgkin lymphoma. The chain joins TRBV19 to TRBJ1-2; the match to TRBD1 covers 8 bases. In DNA, the CDR3 is TGTGCCAGTAGTACGGTCCAAGACAGGGGCGATAACTATGGCTACACCTTC. This codes for CASSTVQDRGDNYGYTF.